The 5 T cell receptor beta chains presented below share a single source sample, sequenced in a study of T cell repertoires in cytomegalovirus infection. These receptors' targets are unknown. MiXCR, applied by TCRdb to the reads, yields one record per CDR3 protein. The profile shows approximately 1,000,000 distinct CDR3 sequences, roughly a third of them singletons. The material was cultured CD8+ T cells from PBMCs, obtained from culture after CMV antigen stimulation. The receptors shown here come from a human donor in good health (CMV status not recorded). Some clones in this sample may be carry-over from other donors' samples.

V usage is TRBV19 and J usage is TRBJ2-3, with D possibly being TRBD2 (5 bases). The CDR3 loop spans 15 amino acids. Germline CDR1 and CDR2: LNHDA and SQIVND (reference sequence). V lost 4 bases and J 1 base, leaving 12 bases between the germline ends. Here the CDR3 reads CASSSTRAGTDTQYF. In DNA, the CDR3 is TGTGCCAGTAGTAGCACCCGAGCGGGCACAGATACGCAGTATTTT.

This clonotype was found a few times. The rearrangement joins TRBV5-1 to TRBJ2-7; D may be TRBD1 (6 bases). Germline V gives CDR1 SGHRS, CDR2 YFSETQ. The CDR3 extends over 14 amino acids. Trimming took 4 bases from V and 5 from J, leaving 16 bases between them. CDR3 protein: CASSEKTGLDEQYF. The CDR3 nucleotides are TGCGCCAGCAGCGAGAAGACAGGCCTGGACGAGCAGTACTTC.

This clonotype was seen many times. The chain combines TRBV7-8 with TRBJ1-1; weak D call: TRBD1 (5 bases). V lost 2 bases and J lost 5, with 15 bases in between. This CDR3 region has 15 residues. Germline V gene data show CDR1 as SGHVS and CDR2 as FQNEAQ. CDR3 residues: CASSLLGPGRTEAFF. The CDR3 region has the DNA TGTGCCAGCAGCTTACTGGGACCAGGGAGGACTGAAGCTTTCTTT.

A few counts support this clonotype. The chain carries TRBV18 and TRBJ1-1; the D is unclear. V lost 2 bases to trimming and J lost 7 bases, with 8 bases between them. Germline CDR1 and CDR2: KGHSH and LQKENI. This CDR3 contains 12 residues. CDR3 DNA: TGTGCCAGCTCACCATCCCTCGGTGAAGCTTTCTTT. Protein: CASSPSLGEAFF.

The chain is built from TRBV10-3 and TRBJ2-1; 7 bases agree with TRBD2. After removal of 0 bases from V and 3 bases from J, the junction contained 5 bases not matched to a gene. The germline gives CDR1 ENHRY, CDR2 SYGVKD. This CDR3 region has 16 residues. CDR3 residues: CAISESLRGFYNEQFF. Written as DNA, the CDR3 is TGTGCCATCAGTGAGTCTTTGCGGGGGTTCTACAATGAGCAGTTCTTC.